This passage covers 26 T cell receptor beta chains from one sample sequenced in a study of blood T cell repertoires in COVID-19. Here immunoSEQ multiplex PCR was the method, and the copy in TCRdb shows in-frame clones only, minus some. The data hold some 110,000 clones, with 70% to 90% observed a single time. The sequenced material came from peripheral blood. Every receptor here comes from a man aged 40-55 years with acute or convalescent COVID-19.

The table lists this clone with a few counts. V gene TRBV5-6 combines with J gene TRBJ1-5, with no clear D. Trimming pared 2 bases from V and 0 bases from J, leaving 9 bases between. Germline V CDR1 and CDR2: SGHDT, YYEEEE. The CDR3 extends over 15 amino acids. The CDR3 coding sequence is TGTGCCAGCAGCTTTGGACTGTATAGCAATCAGCCCCAGCATTTT. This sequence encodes CASSFGLYSNQPQHF.

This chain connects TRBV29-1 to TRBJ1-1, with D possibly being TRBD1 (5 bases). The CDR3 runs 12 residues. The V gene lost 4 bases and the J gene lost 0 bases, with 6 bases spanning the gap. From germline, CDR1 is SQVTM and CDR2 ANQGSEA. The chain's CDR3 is CSVVGVNTEAFF. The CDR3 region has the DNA TGCAGCGTTGTAGGGGTGAACACTGAAGCTTTCTTT.

CDR3 region: CSASPLVSTDTQYF. The CDR3, as DNA: TGCAGTGCTAGTCCGCTAGTTAGCACAGATACGCAGTATTTT. This chain uses TRBV20-1 with TRBJ2-3; D unresolved. Trimming stripped 3 bases from V and 0 bases from J, with 10 bases between. This CDR3 is 14 amino acids long. CDR1 and CDR2 (germline): DFQATT, SNEGSKA (reference sequence).

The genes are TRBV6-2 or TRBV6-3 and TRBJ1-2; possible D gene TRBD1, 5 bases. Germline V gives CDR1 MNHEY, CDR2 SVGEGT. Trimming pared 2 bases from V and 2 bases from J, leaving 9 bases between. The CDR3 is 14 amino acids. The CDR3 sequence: CASSYAGRNYGYTF. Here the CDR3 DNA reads TGTGCCAGCAGTTACGCAGGGAGGAACTATGGCTACACCTTC.

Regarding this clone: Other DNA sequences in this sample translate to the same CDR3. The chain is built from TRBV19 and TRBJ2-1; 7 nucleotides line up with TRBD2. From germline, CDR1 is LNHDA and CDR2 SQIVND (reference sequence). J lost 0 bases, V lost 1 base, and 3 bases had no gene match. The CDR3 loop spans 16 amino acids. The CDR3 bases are TGTGCCAGTAGTATAGCCGGGGGGAGCTCCTACAATGAGCAGTTCTTC. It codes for CASSIAGGSSYNEQFF.

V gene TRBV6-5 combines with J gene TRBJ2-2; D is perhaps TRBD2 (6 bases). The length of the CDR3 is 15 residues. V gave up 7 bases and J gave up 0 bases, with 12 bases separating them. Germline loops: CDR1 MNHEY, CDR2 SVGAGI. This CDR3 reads CASKEGPSNTGELFF. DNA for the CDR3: TGTGCCAGCAAGGAGGGGCCCTCGAACACCGGGGAGCTGTTTTTT.

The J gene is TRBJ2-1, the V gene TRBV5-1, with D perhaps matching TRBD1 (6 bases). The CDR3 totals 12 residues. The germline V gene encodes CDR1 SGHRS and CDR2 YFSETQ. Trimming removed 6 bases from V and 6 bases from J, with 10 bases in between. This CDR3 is CASKEGGNEQFF. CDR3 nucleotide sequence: TGCGCCAGCAAGGAAGGGGGCAATGAGCAGTTCTTC.

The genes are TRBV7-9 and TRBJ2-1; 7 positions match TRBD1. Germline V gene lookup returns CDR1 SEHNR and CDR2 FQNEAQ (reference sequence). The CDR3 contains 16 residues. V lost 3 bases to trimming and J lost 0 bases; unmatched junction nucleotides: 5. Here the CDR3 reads CASSFTRGPSYNEQFF. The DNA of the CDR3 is TGTGCCAGCAGCTTTACTAGGGGGCCCTCCTACAATGAGCAGTTCTTC.

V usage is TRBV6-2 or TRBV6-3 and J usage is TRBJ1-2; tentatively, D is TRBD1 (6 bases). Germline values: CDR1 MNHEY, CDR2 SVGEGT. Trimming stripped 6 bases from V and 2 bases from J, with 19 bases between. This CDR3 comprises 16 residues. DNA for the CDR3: TGTGCCAGCAGCCTTCGAGGACAGTTCCAAAACTATGGCTACACCTTC. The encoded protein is CASSLRGQFQNYGYTF.

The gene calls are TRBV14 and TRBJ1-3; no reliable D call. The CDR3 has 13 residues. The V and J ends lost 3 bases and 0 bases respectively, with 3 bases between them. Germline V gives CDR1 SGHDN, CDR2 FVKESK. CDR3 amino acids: CASSHNSGNTIYF. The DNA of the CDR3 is TGTGCCAGCAGCCACAACTCTGGAAACACCATATATTTT.

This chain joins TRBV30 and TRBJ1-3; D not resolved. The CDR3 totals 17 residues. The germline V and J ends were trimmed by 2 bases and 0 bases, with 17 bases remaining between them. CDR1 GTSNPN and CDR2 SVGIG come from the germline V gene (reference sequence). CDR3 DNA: TGTGCCTGGAGTCCCCGAGGAGGCTGGGGCTCTGGAAACACCATATATTTT. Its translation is CAWSPRGGWGSGNTIYF.

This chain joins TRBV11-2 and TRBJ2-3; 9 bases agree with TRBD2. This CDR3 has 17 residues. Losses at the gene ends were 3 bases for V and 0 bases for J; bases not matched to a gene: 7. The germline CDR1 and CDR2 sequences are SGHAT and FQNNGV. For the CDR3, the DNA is TGTGCCAGCAGCTTTACCGGGACTAGCTCTAGCACAGATACGCAGTATTTT. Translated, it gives CASSFTGTSSSTDTQYF.

CDR3 amino acids: CASSTRTGLQPQHF. DNA for the CDR3: TGTGCCAGCAGTACCAGGACAGGGCTTCAGCCCCAGCATTTT. The chain recombines TRBV6-2 or TRBV6-3 with TRBJ1-5, with 8 bases matching TRBD1. V shed 5 bases and J 6 bases; nucleotides not matched to a gene: 6. This CDR3 has 14 residues. Germline CDR1 reads MNHEY; CDR2 reads SVGEGT.

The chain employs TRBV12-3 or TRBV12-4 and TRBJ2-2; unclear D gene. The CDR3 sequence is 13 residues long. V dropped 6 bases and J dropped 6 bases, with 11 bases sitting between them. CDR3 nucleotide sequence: TGTGCCAGCAGCCCGAGGTTGCCCGGGGAGCTGTTTTTT. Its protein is CASSPRLPGELFF.

The CDR3, as DNA: TGTGCCGGCGGACAGGGGGCGGTGGTTGAAAAACTGTTTTTT. As protein: CAGGQGAVVEKLFF. The V call is TRBV6-5, the J call TRBJ1-4; 11 positions agree with TRBD1. Losses at the gene ends were 11 bases for V and 7 bases for J; bases not matched to a gene: 9. CDR1 and CDR2 from the germline V gene are MNHEY and SVGAGI. The CDR3 contains 14 residues.

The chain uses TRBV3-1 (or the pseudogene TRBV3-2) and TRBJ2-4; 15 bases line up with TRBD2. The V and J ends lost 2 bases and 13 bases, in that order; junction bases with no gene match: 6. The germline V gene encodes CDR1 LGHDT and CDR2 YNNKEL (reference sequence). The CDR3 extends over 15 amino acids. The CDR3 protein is CASSQIGTSGGKQYF. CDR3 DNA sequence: TGTGCCAGCAGCCAAATTGGGACTAGCGGGGGGAAACAGTACTTC.

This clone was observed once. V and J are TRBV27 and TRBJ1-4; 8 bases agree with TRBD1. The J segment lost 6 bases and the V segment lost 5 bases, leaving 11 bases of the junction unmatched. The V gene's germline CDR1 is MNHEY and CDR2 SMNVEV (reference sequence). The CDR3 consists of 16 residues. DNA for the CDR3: TGTGCCAGCAGTCCACATCGACAGGGGATCGATGAAAAACTGTTTTTT. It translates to CASSPHRQGIDEKLFF.

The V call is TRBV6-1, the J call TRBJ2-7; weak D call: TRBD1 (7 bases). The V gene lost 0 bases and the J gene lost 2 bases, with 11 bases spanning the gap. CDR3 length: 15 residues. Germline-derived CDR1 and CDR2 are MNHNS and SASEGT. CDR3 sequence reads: CASSEARDSPYEQYF. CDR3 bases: TGTGCCAGCAGTGAAGCGCGGGACAGCCCCTACGAGCAGTACTTC.

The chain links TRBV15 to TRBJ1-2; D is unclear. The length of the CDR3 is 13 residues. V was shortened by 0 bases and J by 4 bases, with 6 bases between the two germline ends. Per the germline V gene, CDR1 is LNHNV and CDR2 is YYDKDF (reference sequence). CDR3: CATSREAGYGYTF. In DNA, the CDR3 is TGTGCCACCAGCAGAGAGGCGGGCTATGGCTACACCTTC. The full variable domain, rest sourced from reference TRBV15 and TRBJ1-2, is DAMVIQNPRYQVTQFGKPVTLSCSQTLNHNVMYWYQQKSSQAPKLLFHYYDKDFNNEADTPDNFQSRRPNTSFCFLDIRSPGLGDTAMYLCATSREAGYGYTFGSGTRLTVV.

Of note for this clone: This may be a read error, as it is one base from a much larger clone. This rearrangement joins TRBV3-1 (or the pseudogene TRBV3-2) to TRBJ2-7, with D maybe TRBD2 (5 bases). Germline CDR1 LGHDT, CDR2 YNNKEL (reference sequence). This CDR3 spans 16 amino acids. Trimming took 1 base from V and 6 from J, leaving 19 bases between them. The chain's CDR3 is CASSQGGIYRRIEQYF. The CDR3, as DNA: TGTGCCAGCAGCCAAGGAGGGATCTACAGAAGGATCGAGCAGTACTTC.

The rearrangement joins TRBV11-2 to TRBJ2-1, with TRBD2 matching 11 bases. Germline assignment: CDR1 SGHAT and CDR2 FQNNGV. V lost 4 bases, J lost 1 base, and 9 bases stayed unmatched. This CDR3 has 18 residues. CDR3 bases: TGTGCCAGCAGCTCGATACTACTAGCGGGGGAGTCCTACAATGAGCAGTTCTTC. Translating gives CASSSILLAGESYNEQFF.

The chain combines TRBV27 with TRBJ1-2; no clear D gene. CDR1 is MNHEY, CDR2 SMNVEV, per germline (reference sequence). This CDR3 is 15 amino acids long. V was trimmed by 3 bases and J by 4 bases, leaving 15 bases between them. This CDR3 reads CASSFFQFYPYGYTF. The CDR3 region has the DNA TGTGCCAGCAGTTTTTTTCAGTTTTATCCCTATGGCTACACCTTC.

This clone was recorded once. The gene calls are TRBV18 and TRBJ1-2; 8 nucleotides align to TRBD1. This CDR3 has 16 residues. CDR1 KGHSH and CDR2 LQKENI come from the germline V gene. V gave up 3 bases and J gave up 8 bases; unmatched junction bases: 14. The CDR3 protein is CASSPGWGQDPLGYTF. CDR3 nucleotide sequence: TGTGCCAGCTCACCGGGGTGGGGACAGGACCCCCTGGGCTACACCTTC.

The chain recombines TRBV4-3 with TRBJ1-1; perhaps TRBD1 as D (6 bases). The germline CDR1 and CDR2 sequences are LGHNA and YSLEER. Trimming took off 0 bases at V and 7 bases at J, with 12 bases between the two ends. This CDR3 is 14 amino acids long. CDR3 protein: CASSQDWQGSEAFF. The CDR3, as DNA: TGCGCCAGCAGCCAAGATTGGCAGGGGAGTGAAGCTTTCTTT.

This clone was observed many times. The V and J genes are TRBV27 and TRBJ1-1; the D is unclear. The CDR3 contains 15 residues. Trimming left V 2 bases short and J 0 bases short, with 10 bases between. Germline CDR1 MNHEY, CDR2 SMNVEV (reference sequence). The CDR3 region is CASSLRGLMNTEAFF. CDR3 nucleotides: TGTGCCAGCAGTTTACGGGGTTTGATGAACACTGAAGCTTTCTTT.

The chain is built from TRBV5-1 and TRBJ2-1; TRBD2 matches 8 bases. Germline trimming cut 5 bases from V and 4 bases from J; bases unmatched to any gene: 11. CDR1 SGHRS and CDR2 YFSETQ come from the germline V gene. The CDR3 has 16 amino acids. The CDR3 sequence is CASSPATGTSYNEQFF. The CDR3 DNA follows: TGCGCCAGCAGTCCCGCCACCGGGACTAGTTACAATGAGCAGTTCTTC.